This T cell receptor (beta chain) was retrieved from a study of metastatic and nonmetastatic thyroid tumors. Study context: Repertoires of blood and of tissue (tumor or nodule) from malignant and benign thyroid patients were compared.

MiXCR re-clonotyped the PCR reads for TCRdb. The sample has roughly 16,000 clones, about 31% seen once; the top ten hold 7.3%. Every patient was untreated before thyroid surgery. This sequence was found in a female donor with papillary thyroid cancer or a benign thyroid nodule (not recorded which). Some clones in this sample may be carry-over from other donors' samples. The sample taken for sequencing was tumor tissue.

CDR3 nucleotides: TGTGCCAGCAGCTTAGCGGCTAGCGGCGAGCAGTACTTC. As protein: CASSLAASGEQYF. The chain is built from TRBV7-9 and TRBJ2-7; 7 bases line up with TRBD2. Germline CDR1 SEHNR, CDR2 FQNEAQ (reference sequence). The ends lost 0 bases at V and 6 bases at J; junction bases unmatched: 2. CDR3 length equals 13 residues.